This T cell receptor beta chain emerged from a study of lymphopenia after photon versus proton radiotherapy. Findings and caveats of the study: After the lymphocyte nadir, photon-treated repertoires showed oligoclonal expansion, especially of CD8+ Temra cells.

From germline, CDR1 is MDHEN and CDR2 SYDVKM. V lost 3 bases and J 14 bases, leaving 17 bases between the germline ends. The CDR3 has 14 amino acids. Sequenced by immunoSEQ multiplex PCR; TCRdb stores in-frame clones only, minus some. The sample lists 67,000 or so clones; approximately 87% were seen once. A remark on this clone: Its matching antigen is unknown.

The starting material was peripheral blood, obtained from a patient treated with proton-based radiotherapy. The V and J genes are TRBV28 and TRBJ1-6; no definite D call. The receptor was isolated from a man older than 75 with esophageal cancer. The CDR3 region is CASSLHYPSLALHF. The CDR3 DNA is TGTGCCAGCAGTTTGCATTACCCTTCCTTGGCCCTCCACTTT.